Below, 10 T cell receptor beta chains from the same sample are listed, as sequenced in a study of cytotoxic CD8 clonotypes in ibrutinib-treated CLL. Clones were read by immunoSEQ multiplex PCR, and TCRdb kept only the in-frame ones, dropping some. The sample gives roughly 300,000 clones, roughly four fifths of which show up once; approximately 5.1% is in the top ten. Sequencing was performed on PBMCs, taken at disease progression, from a patient treated with ibrutinib. These receptors were collected from a human donor with chronic lymphocytic leukemia.

The chain employs TRBV4-1 and TRBJ1-4; perhaps TRBD1 as D (5 bases). Per germline, CDR1 MGHRA and CDR2 YSYEKL. Trimming stripped 0 bases from V and 6 bases from J, with 14 bases between. CDR3 length equals 16 residues. The CDR3 bases are TGCGCCAGCAGCCAAGATGTGGGACGGATAGATGAAAAACTGTTTTTT. Translated, it gives CASSQDVGRIDEKLFF.

This clone was seen a handful of times. V usage is TRBV7-8 and J usage is TRBJ1-5; no definite D call. V lost 0 bases, J lost 1 base, and 13 bases lay in between. CDR1 and CDR2 (germline): SGHVS, FQNEAQ. The CDR3 runs 17 residues. The CDR3 reads CASSLAQAPRSNQPQHF. The CDR3 DNA follows: TGTGCCAGCAGCTTAGCGCAAGCCCCACGGAGCAATCAGCCCCAGCATTTT.

This rearrangement joins TRBV5-5 to TRBJ2-7, with 7 bases lining up with TRBD2. The ends lost 1 base at V and 2 bases at J; junction bases unmatched: 9. This CDR3 has 16 amino acids. Germline CDR1 SGHKS, CDR2 YYEKEE (reference sequence). CDR3 sequence: CASSLWEGVSTYEQYF. DNA of the CDR3: TGTGCCAGCAGCTTGTGGGAGGGTGTAAGCACCTACGAGCAGTACTTC.

The chain carries TRBV5-4 and TRBJ2-1, with 8 nucleotides matching TRBD1. CDR3 length equals 18 residues. The germline V gene encodes CDR1 SGHNT and CDR2 YYREEE (reference sequence). V lost 2 bases, J lost 7 bases, and 17 bases stayed unmatched. CDR3 nucleotide sequence: TGTGCCAGCAGCTTTGGTGGGCTACCGGGACAGGCCATAAATGAGCAGTTCTTC. As protein: CASSFGGLPGQAINEQFF.

V usage is TRBV10-2 and J usage is TRBJ2-7; no firm D call. V shed 4 bases and J shed 7 bases, with 17 bases lying between them. Germline CDR1 and CDR2: WSHSY and SAAADI. This CDR3 region has 14 residues. This CDR3 is CASSVSRTALEQYF. The CDR3 nucleotides are TGCGCCAGCAGTGTTTCGCGCACAGCATTAGAGCAGTACTTC.

A single count supports this clone. The rearrangement uses TRBV5-1 and TRBJ2-7; D uncertain. V shed 0 bases and J shed 6 bases, with 10 bases lying between them. The CDR3 spans 13 residues. Germline V gene sequence: CDR1 SGHRS, CDR2 YFSETQ. The CDR3: CASSLAARSEQYF. CDR3 coding DNA: TGCGCCAGCAGCTTGGCGGCTCGTTCCGAGCAGTACTTC.

J is TRBJ1-5 and V is TRBV6-6; D possibly corresponds to TRBD1 (5 bases). V was pared by 7 bases and J by 4 bases, with 11 bases between. The CDR3 extends over 13 amino acids. CDR1 is MNHNY and CDR2 is SVGAGI in the germline V gene (reference sequence). The CDR3 DNA follows: TGTGCCAGCAAGTCAGGGCTGAATCAGCCCCAGCATTTT. It specifies CASKSGLNQPQHF.

This CDR3 is CASSEASRQNTEAFF. CDR3 bases: TGTGCCAGCAGTGAAGCAAGTCGACAGAACACTGAAGCTTTCTTT. This chain joins TRBV6-1 and TRBJ1-1; D not resolved. Germline lookup yields CDR1 MNHNS and CDR2 SASEGT. The CDR3 extends over 15 amino acids. V lost 0 bases and J lost 1, with 9 bases in between.

The chain is built from TRBV9 and TRBJ1-5; D is uncertain. Germline V gives CDR1 SGDLS, CDR2 YYNGEE. The V and J ends lost 4 bases and 2 bases respectively, with 10 bases between them. The CDR3 runs 14 residues. The DNA of the CDR3 is TGTGCCAGCAGCCCGTGGAGCGGCAATCAGCCCCAGCATTTT. This gives the protein CASSPWSGNQPQHF.

The chain uses TRBV28 and TRBJ2-7; D is unresolved. This CDR3 has 12 amino acids. Germline V gene data show CDR1 as MDHEN and CDR2 as SYDVKM. Trimming cost V 3 bases and J 3 bases, with 6 bases left between them. The CDR3 DNA reads TGTGCCAGCAGTTTGCGGTTCTACGAGCAGTACTTC. This translates into CASSLRFYEQYF.